A single sample gave rise to the 29 T cell receptor beta chains below, sequenced in a study of OX40 agonist ivuxolimab in advanced cancers. The method was immunoSEQ multiplex PCR; TCRdb's version includes in-frame clones alone and lacks a portion of them. The data contain some 150,000 clones, around 93% of them seen just once; the ten biggest clones take up roughly 1%. The material sequenced was CD4+ or CD8+ T cells sorted from blood, taken in a trial of the OX40 agonist ivuxolimab. All receptors come from an adult with an advanced solid tumor such as melanoma, head and neck, liver or kidney cancer.

This chain joins TRBV19 and TRBJ1-5; 7 bases match TRBD1. This CDR3 spans 16 amino acids. Germline assignment: CDR1 LNHDA and CDR2 SQIVND (reference sequence). V trimming: 7 bases; J trimming: 10 bases; junction bases outside the gene matches: 19. The CDR3 region has the DNA TGTGCCAGTACCAAAACGGGACAGACTAAGATCATCCCCCAGCATTTT. It encodes CASTKTGQTKIIPQHF.

In nucleotides, the CDR3 is TGTGCCAGCAGACGAGGGACAGGCGGTCAGCCCCAGCATTTT. Residues: CASRRGTGGQPQHF. This chain connects TRBV6-5 to TRBJ1-5, with TRBD1 matching over 8 bases. Trimming at V came to 6 bases and at J to 6 bases, leaving 7 bases not matched to a gene. The CDR3 contains 14 residues. The germline gives CDR1 MNHEY, CDR2 SVGAGI.

The gene calls are TRBV4-1 and TRBJ1-2; no definite D call. The germline gives CDR1 MGHRA, CDR2 YSYEKL. Deletions cut 0 bases from V and 7 bases from J, with 15 bases between. The CDR3 is made up of 15 amino acids. The chain's CDR3 is CASSQERLLAGGYTF. The DNA for the CDR3 is TGCGCCAGCAGCCAAGAGCGCCTACTCGCGGGTGGCTACACCTTC.

The table lists this clone with a few counts. The chain uses TRBV9 and TRBJ1-1, with D perhaps TRBD1 (5 bases). Germline loops: CDR1 SGDLS, CDR2 YYNGEE. The CDR3 has 13 residues. Trimming shortened V by 4 bases and J by 6 bases, and 13 bases separated the two germline ends. Here the CDR3 DNA reads TGTGCCAGCAGCCTCGACAGTCATTCTGAAGCTTTCTTT. Translating it yields CASSLDSHSEAFF.

The CDR3: CASSPAGYGYTF. CDR3 nucleotides: TGTGCCAGCAGCCCAGCGGGTTATGGCTACACCTTC. The chain recombines TRBV7-2 with TRBJ1-2; D gene unclear. The ends were cut back, 5 bases at V and 5 bases at J, with 9 bases in the middle. CDR3 length equals 12 residues. Germline loops: CDR1 SGHTA, CDR2 FQGNSA.

This clone was detected only once. The chain has TRBV7-2 and TRBJ1-3; TRBD1 aligns across 7 bases. The CDR3 length is 16 residues. CDR1 and CDR2 from the germline V gene are SGHTA and FQGNSA. With 5 bases clipped from V and 2 bases from J, the junction kept 9 bases outside the gene matches. CDR3 amino acids: CASSPRGRLAGNTIYF. CDR3 sequence (DNA): TGTGCCAGCAGCCCTAGGGGGCGCTTGGCTGGAAACACCATATATTTT.

This chain joins TRBV11-2 and TRBJ1-6; D gene uncertain. Trimming shortened V by 5 bases and J by 4 bases, and 12 bases separated the two germline ends. In germline, CDR1 is SGHAT, CDR2 FQNNGV. The CDR3 loop spans 15 amino acids. CDR3 protein: CASSRVAEYNSPLHF. The CDR3 DNA reads as TGTGCCAGCAGCCGGGTTGCAGAGTATAATTCACCCCTCCACTTT.

V is TRBV7-2 and J is TRBJ2-2; 8 bases agree with TRBD1. Germline CDR1 SGHTA, CDR2 FQGNSA. The CDR3 has 15 amino acids. With V trimmed by 5 bases and J by 3 bases, 5 bases remained unmatched. The CDR3, as DNA: TGTGCCAGCAGCCTCGGACAGGGCTACACCGGGGAGCTGTTTTTT. It encodes CASSLGQGYTGELFF.

The genes are TRBV19 and TRBJ2-7; TRBD1 matches 8 bases. CDR1 is LNHDA and CDR2 is SQIVND in the germline V gene (reference sequence). The CDR3 spans 14 residues. With V trimmed by 8 bases and J by 6 bases, 12 bases remained unmatched. CDR3 in amino acids: CASRRQGAQGEQYF. DNA of the CDR3: TGTGCCAGTCGCCGGCAGGGGGCCCAGGGCGAGCAGTACTTC.

Remarks on this clone: Mismatch with germline at one junction end may stem from a read error. The V call is TRBV10-3, the J call TRBJ1-5; tentative D call: TRBD1 (5 bases). This CDR3 has 16 residues. Germline V gives CDR1 ENHRY, CDR2 SYGVKD. The CDR3 here is CATSERGMTSNQPQHF. Written as DNA, the CDR3 is TGTGCCACCAGTGAGAGGGGCATGACCAGCAATCAGCCCCAGCATTTT.

The gene calls are TRBV9 and TRBJ2-2; D is uncertain. Germline V gives CDR1 SGDLS, CDR2 YYNGEE. This CDR3 spans 16 amino acids. V was clipped by 0 bases and J by 5 bases, with 14 bases between them. This CDR3 is CASSVGPLWGTGELFF. CDR3 DNA sequence: TGTGCCAGCAGCGTAGGACCCCTATGGGGTACCGGGGAGCTGTTTTTT.

In DNA form, the CDR3 reads TGTGCCACCCAGGGACAGGGGGAATTTAACTATGGCTACACCTTC. This translates into CATQGQGEFNYGYTF. The V and J genes are TRBV6-5 and TRBJ1-2; TRBD1 agrees at 11 bases. CDR3 size: 15 residues. The germline CDR1 and CDR2 sequences are MNHEY and SVGAGI. The ends lost 10 bases at V and 1 base at J; junction bases unmatched: 8.

The CDR3 sequence: CASRWETSGANVLTF. CDR3 in DNA: TGTGCCAGCAGGTGGGAGACCTCTGGGGCCAACGTCCTGACTTTC. J is TRBJ2-6 and V is TRBV5-4; D possibly corresponds to TRBD2 (5 bases). Germline-derived CDR1 and CDR2 are SGHNT and YYREEE (reference sequence). V lost 5 bases to trimming and J lost 0 bases, with 9 bases between them. The length of the CDR3 is 15 residues.

The rearrangement joins TRBV4-3 to TRBJ2-7; D call uncertain. V shed 2 bases and J shed 3 bases, with 8 bases lying between them. CDR1 and CDR2 from the germline V gene are LGHNA and YSLEER. CDR3 length: 13 residues. The CDR3 loop is CASSQRSFYEQYF. In DNA form, the CDR3 reads TGCGCCAGCAGCCAAAGGTCTTTCTACGAGCAGTACTTC.

This chain uses TRBV28 with TRBJ2-7, with TRBD1 identical over 7 bases. The CDR3 is 13 residues long. With V trimmed by 7 bases and J by 6 bases, 9 bases remained unmatched. Germline lookup yields CDR1 MDHEN and CDR2 SYDVKM. The CDR3 is CASTLGHRGEQYF. The DNA for the CDR3 is TGTGCCAGCACCTTGGGGCACAGGGGCGAGCAGTACTTC.

The chain couples TRBV7-2 to TRBJ2-3; 12 bases agree with TRBD2. Trimming cost V 5 bases and J 4 bases; bases outside gene matches: 13. Germline V gene data show CDR1 as SGHTA and CDR2 as FQGNSA. CDR3 length equals 18 residues. The CDR3 nucleotides are TGTGCCAGCAGCCTACGACTAGCGGGAGTACGGGGGCCAGATACGCAGTATTTT. It specifies CASSLRLAGVRGPDTQYF.

CDR3 protein: CASSLVGIFTEAFF. For the CDR3, the DNA is TGCGCCAGCAGCTTGGTTGGCATATTCACTGAAGCTTTCTTT. The chain carries TRBV5-1 and TRBJ1-1; D unclear. This CDR3 region has 14 residues. The V end lost 0 bases, the J end lost 4 bases, and 10 bases lay between the germline ends. Germline CDR1 is SGHRS and CDR2 is YFSETQ.

The genes are TRBV9 and TRBJ2-3, with 7 positions matching TRBD1. J was trimmed by 4 bases and V by 3 bases; bases with no gene match: 2. Germline V CDR1 and CDR2: SGDLS, YYNGEE. This CDR3 is built from 13 residues. This CDR3 is CASSDQGADTQYF. In DNA form, the CDR3 reads TGTGCCAGCAGCGATCAGGGGGCAGATACGCAGTATTTT.

Worth noting for this clone: Other DNA variants within this sample encode the same CDR3. The CDR3, as DNA: TGTGCCTGGAGTTTGCTAGGCCGGAGGGAGACCCAGTACTTC. This gives the protein CAWSLLGRRETQYF. The chain is built from TRBV30 and TRBJ2-5; possibly TRBD2 for D (5 bases). This CDR3 is built from 14 residues. Deletions cut 2 bases from V and 5 bases from J, with 15 bases between. Looked up from germline, CDR1 is GTSNPN and CDR2 is SVGIG (reference sequence).

This sequence joins TRBV6-1 and TRBJ1-1; D uncertain. The germline V gene encodes CDR1 MNHNS and CDR2 SASEGT. V was trimmed by 5 bases and J by 8 bases, leaving 12 bases between them. The CDR3 is 12 amino acids. The DNA for the CDR3 is TGTGCCAGCAGTCCCAACGGAGGGGAAGCTTTCTTT. It encodes CASSPNGGEAFF.

The rearrangement uses TRBV27 and TRBJ1-5; no firm D call. V dropped 5 bases and J dropped 6 bases, with 14 bases sitting between them. The CDR3 length is 14 residues. Germline CDR1 reads MNHEY; CDR2 reads SMNVEV (reference sequence). The CDR3 bases are TGTGCCAGCAGTAGAACAGTTACTAGTCAGCCCCAGCATTTT. This codes for CASSRTVTSQPQHF.

This rearrangement joins TRBV10-3 to TRBJ1-4, with a possible D match to TRBD1 (6 bases). Germline V gene lookup returns CDR1 ENHRY and CDR2 SYGVKD. There are 15 residues in the CDR3. The germline V and J ends were trimmed by 2 bases and 4 bases, with 11 bases remaining between them. Here the CDR3 reads CAISEVSGVNEKLFF. CDR3 bases: TGTGCCATCAGTGAGGTTTCAGGGGTTAATGAAAAACTGTTTTTT.

This chain joins TRBV19 and TRBJ2-7, with D maybe TRBD2 (7 bases). V gave up 0 bases and J gave up 4 bases, with 10 bases separating them. The CDR3 totals 14 residues. Germline CDR1 and CDR2: LNHDA and SQIVND (reference sequence). CDR3 loop: CASSIEGGEYEQYF. CDR3 bases: TGTGCCAGTAGTATAGAAGGGGGGGAGTACGAGCAGTACTTC.

The V gene is TRBV5-5, the J gene TRBJ2-5; 7 bases fit TRBD1. The V and J ends lost 4 bases and 0 bases, in that order; junction bases with no gene match: 0. The CDR3 is 13 amino acids. The germline CDR1 and CDR2 sequences are SGHKS and YYEKEE (reference sequence). As DNA, the CDR3 is TGTGCCAGCAGCGGGACAGACCAAGAGACCCAGTACTTC. Translating it yields CASSGTDQETQYF.

Notes on this clone: At one boundary the junction diverges from the germline segment, which might be a read error. Other DNA sequences from this sample encode an identical CDR3 as well. J is TRBJ2-4 and V is TRBV11-3; D uncertain. The CDR3 totals 19 residues. Germline lookup yields CDR1 SGHNT and CDR2 YENEEA. The CDR3 coding sequence is TGTGCCAGCAGCTTCTTCCCCGACCTGACGAGGCCTGCCAAAAATATTCAGTACTTC. Its protein product is CASSFFPDLTRPAKNIQYF. Combining the CDR3 with reference TRBV11-3 and TRBJ2-4 gives the whole variable domain EAGVVQSPRYKIIEKKQPVAFWCNPISGHNTLYWYLQNLGQGPELLIRYENEEAVDDSQLPKDRFSAERLKGVDSTLKIQPAELGDSAVYLCASSFFPDLTRPAKNIQYFGAGTRLSVL.

The V call is TRBV11-2, the J call TRBJ2-7; possible D gene TRBD2, 5 bases. CDR3 length: 13 amino acids. With 5 bases removed from V and 6 bases from J, the gap between germline ends came to 14 bases. Germline loops: CDR1 SGHAT, CDR2 FQNNGV. CDR3 amino acids: CASSQDSGSEQYF. The CDR3 region has the DNA TGTGCCAGCAGCCAGGACTCGGGTTCCGAGCAGTACTTC. The entire variable domain, with the rest obtained from reference TRBV11-2 and TRBJ2-7, is as follows: EAGVAQSPRYKIIEKRQSVAFWCNPISGHATLYWYQQILGQGPKLLIQFQNNGVVDDSQLPKDRFSAERLKGVDSTLKIQPAKLEDSAVYLCASSQDSGSEQYFGPGTRLTVT.

This rearrangement joins TRBV19 to TRBJ2-3; D uncertain. This CDR3 is built from 17 residues. The V end lost 6 bases, the J end lost 0 bases, and 19 bases lay between the germline ends. Germline V gives CDR1 LNHDA, CDR2 SQIVND (reference sequence). CDR3 bases: TGTGCCAGTAGACCTGGACGCACCAGCGTCAGCACAGATACGCAGTATTTT. This translates into CASRPGRTSVSTDTQYF. The whole variable domain, filled in from reference TRBV19 and TRBJ2-3, reads DGGITQSPKYLFRKEGQNVTLSCEQNLNHDAMYWYRQDPGQGLRLIYYSQIVNDFQKGDIAEGYSVSREKKESFPLTVTSAQKNPTAFYLCASRPGRTSVSTDTQYFGPGTRLTVL.

The chain links TRBV7-2 to TRBJ1-2; D gene ambiguous. The germline gives CDR1 SGHTA, CDR2 FQGNSA. The CDR3 loop spans 11 amino acids. V lost 3 bases, J lost 5 bases, and 4 bases lay in between. This CDR3 is CASSFQYGYTF. The CDR3 DNA reads TGTGCCAGCAGCTTTCAGTATGGCTACACCTTC.

This clone was recorded only once. This chain joins TRBV6-5 and TRBJ2-3, with D unresolved. The CDR3 has 14 residues. Germline V CDR1 and CDR2: MNHEY, SVGAGI. Trimming took 4 bases from V and 0 from J, leaving 8 bases between them. DNA for the CDR3: TGTGCCAGCAGTTTGGAGTTTAGCACAGATACGCAGTATTTT. Its protein is CASSLEFSTDTQYF.